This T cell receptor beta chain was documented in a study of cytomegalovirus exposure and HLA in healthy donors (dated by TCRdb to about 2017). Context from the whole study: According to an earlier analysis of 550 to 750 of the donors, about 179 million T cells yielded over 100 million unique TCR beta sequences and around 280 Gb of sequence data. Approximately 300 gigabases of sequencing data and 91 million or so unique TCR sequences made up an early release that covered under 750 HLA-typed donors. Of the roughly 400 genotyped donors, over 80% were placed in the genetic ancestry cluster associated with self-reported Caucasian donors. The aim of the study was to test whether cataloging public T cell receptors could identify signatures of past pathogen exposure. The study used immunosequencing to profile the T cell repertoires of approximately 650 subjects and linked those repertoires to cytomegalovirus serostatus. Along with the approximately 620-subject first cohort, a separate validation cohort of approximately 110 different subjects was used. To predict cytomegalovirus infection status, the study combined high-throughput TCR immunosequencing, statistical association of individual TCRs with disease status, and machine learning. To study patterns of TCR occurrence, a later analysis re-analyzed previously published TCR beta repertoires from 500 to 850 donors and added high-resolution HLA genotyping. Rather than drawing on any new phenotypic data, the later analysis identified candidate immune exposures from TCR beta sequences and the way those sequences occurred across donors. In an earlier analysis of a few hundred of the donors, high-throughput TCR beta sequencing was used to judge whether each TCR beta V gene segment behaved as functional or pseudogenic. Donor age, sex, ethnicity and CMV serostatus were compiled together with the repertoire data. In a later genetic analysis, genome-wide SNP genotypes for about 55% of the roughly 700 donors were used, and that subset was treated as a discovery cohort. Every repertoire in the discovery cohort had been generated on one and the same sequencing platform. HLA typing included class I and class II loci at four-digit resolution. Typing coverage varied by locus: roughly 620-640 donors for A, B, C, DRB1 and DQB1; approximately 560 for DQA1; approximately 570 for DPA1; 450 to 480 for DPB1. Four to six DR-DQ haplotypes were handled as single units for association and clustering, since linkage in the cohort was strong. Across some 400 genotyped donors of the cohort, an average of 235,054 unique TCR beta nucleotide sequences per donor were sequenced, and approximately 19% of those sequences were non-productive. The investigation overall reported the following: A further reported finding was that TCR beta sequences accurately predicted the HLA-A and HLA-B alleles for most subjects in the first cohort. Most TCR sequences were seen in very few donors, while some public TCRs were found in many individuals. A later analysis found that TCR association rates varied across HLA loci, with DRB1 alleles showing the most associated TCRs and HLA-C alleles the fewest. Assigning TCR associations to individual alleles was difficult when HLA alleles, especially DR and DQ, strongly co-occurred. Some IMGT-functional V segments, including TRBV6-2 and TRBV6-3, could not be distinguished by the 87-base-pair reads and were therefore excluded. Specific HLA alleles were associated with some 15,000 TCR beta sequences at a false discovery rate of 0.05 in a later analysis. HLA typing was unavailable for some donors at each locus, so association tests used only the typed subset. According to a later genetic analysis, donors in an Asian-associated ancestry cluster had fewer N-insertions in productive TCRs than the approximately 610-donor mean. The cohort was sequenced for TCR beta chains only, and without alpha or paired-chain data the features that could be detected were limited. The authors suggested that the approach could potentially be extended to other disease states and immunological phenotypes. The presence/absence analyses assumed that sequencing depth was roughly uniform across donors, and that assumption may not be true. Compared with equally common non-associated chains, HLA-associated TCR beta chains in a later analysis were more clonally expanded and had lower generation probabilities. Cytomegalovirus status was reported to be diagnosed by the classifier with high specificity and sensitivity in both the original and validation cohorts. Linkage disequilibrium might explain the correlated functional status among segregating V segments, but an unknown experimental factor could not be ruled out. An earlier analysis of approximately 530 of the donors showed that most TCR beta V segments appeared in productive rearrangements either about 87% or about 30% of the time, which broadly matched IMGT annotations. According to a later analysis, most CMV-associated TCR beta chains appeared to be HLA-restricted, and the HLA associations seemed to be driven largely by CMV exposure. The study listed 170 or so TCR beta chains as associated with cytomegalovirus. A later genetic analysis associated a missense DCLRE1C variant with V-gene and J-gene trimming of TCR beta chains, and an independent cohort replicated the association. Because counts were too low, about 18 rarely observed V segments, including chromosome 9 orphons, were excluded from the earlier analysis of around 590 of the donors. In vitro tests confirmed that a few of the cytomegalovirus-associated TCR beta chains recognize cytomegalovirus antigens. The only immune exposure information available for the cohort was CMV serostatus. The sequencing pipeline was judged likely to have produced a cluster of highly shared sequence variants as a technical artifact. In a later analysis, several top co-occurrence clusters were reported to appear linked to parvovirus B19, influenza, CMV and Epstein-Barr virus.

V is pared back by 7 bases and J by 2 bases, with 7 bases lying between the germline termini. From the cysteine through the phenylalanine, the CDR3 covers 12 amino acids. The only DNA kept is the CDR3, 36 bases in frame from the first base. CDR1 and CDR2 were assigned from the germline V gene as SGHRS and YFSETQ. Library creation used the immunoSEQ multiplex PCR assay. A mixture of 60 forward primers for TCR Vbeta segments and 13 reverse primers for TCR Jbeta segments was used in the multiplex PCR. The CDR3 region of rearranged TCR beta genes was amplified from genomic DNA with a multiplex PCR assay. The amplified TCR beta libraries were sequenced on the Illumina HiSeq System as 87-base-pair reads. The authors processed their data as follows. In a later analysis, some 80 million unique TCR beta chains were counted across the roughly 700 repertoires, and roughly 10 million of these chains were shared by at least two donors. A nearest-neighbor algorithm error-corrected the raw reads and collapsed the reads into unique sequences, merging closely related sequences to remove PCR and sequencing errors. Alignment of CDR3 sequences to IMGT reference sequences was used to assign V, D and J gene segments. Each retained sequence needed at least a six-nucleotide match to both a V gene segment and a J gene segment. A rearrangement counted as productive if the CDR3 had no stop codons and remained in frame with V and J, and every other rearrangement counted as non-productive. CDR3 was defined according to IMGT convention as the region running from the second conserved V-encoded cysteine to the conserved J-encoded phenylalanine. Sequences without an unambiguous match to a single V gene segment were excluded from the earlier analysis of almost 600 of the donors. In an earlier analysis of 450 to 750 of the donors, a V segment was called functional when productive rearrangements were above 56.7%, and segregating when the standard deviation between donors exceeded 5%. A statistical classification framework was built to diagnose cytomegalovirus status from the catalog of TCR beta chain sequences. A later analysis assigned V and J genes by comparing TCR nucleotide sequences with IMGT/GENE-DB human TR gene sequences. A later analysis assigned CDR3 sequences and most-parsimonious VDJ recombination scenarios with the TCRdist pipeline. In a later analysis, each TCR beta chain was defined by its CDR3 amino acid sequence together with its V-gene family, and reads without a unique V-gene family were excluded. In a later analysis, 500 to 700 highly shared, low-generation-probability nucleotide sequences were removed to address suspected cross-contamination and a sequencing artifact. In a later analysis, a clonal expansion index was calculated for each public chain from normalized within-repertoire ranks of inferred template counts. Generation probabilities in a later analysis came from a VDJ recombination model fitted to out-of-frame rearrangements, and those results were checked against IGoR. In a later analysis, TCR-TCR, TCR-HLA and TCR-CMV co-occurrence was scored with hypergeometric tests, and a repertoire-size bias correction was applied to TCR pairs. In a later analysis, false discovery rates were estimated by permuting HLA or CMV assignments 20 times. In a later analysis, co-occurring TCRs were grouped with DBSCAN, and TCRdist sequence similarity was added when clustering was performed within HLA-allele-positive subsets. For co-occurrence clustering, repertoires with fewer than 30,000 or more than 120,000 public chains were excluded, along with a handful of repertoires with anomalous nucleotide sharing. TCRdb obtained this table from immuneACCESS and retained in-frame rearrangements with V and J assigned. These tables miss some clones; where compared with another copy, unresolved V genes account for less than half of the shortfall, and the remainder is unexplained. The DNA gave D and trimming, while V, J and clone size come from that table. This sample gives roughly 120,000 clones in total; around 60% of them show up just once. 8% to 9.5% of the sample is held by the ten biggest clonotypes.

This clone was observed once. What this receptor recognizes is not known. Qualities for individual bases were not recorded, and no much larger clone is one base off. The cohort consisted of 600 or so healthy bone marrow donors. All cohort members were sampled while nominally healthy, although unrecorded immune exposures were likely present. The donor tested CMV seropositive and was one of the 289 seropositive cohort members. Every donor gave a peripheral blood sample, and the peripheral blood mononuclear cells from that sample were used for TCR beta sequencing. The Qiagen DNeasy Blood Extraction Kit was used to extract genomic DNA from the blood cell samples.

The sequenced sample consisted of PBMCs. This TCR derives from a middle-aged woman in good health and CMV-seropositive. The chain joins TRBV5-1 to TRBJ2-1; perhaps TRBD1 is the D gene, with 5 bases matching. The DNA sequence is TGCGCCAGCGGACAAGCCTACAATGAGCAGTTCTTC. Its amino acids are CASGQAYNEQFF.